This T cell receptor beta chain originates from a study of blood T cell repertoires in COVID-19. Study overall: The cDNA or gDNA used as material had been derived from T cells, B-cell-depleted T cells, or PBMCs.

Original data processing: Estimated nucleated cell counts came from reference gene primer amplification. Sequenced by immunoSEQ multiplex PCR; TCRdb stores in-frame clones only, minus some. That table is the source of V, J and clone size, and D and trimming were worked out from the DNA. The repertoire holds about 200,000 clones, with more than 75% as singletons. The V and J ends lost 4 bases and 1 base, in that order; junction bases with no gene match: 6. This CDR3 has 17 amino acids. Germline V CDR1 and CDR2: LGHDT, YNNKEL (reference sequence). Specimen: peripheral blood. This clonotype originated in a human donor in a cohort sampled during active COVID-19. The chain recombines TRBV3-1 (or the pseudogene TRBV3-2) with TRBJ2-1; 11 bases agree with TRBD1. This CDR3 reads CASSLGQGAGSYNEQFF. The CDR3, as DNA: TGTGCCAGCAGCCTAGGACAGGGGGCAGGGTCCTACAATGAGCAGTTCTTC.